This is a list of T cell receptor beta chains from one sample in a study of blood T cells in healthy people across ages. TCRdb re-analysed the 5' RACE reads in MiXCR, keeping a single row per CDR3 protein. This table holds about 640,000 distinct CDR3 sequences, approximately 59% found once. The sequencing sample was made of blood. The receptor source for this set is a man aged 55 to 70 in good health. Each CDR3 is given with its conserved first and last residue. The order of the fields is D gene, J gene, clone size, V gene, CDR3 protein, CDR3 DNA. D genes are given only for firm matches. Clone size is given for some rows only: seen once, a few or many times, or a class if the clone is expanded.

>-|TRBJ1-5|-|TRBV21-1
CASSKSEADRCGNQPQHF
TGTGCCAGCAGCAAGTCAGAAGCCGACAGATGCGGCAATCAGCCCCAGCATTTT
>-|TRBJ2-3|-|TRBV20-1
CSATGTSTDTQYF
TGCAGTGCGACCGGGACCTCCACAGATACGCAGTATTTT
>-|TRBJ2-2|few|TRBV28
CASSFMGTFTNTGELFF
TGTGCCAGCAGTTTCATGGGGACTTTTACGAACACCGGGGAGCTGTTTTTT
>TRBD1|TRBJ1-4|-|TRBV7-8
CASSLQGGMEKLFF
TGTGCCAGCAGCCTTCAGGGGGGGATGGAAAAACTGTTTTTT
>-|TRBJ1-6|-|TRBV20-1
CSARDPSSYNPPLHF
TGCAGTGCTAGAGACCCCAGCTCCTATAATCCACCCCTCCACTTT
>-|TRBJ2-5|-|TRBV5-8
CASSLRVYRGSGQETQYF
TGTGCCAGCAGCTTGAGGGTTTACCGGGGGAGTGGGCAAGAGACCCAGTACTTC
>-|TRBJ1-2|many|TRBV20-1
CSARETGNYGYTF
TGCAGTGCTAGAGAGACCGGGAACTATGGCTACACCTTC
>-|TRBJ1-2|-|TRBV24-1
CATSDPGQGHYGYTF
TGTGCCACCAGTGATCCCGGACAAGGCCACTATGGCTACACCTTC
>TRBD1|TRBJ2-5|-|TRBV20-1
CSAVPGQEETQYF
TGCAGTGCTGTTCCGGGACAGGAAGAGACCCAGTACTTC
>TRBD1|TRBJ2-5|-|TRBV7-4
CASSFRGKNGTGQETQYF
TGTGCCAGCAGCTTTCGTGGTAAAAACGGGACAGGTCAAGAGACCCAGTACTTC